The 23 T cell receptor beta chains below all came from one sample that was sequenced in a study of CXCR3-negative and CXCR3-positive naive CD8 T cells. All TRB cDNA libraries came from 5' RACE performed with UMI labels. TCRdb re-called the 5' RACE reads; one entry per CDR3 protein, DNA not given. This table holds approximately 7,000 distinct CDR3 sequences. Material for sequencing was naive CXCR3- CD8+ T cells from blood. Subset meaning: CD45RO-CCR7+CD27+CD95- naive CD8+ T cells lacking CXCR3 (TNR3-). These receptors were taken from a human donor in good health. Some clones in this sample may be carry-over from other donors' samples.

The gene calls are TRBV5-1 and TRBJ2-5. The CDR3 covers 11 residues. CDR1 SGHRS and CDR2 YFSETQ come from the germline V gene. The chain's CDR3 is CASSFGETQYF.

Measured by frequency, this clonotype is medium-sized. This chain links TRBV21-1 with TRBJ1-2. TRBV21-1 is a recognized pseudogene. The CDR3 sequence is 16 residues long. CDR3 region: CASSNPSGRVYYGYTF.

This clonotype is labeled medium-sized based on frequency. V gene TRBV21-1 combines with J gene TRBJ1-4. TRBV21-1 counts as a pseudogene. CDR3 size: 16 residues. The CDR3 region is CASSKRKGFRNEKLFF.

V and J are TRBV7-3 and TRBJ2-7. The CDR3 extends over 13 amino acids. CDR1 SGHTA and CDR2 FQGTGA come from the germline V gene. CDR3 loop: CASSLGGPYEQYF.

CDR3 sequence reads: CSVPLGTGRETQYF. J is TRBJ2-5 and V is TRBV29-1; TCRdb's D call of TRBD1 is untestable without DNA. The germline V gene has CDR1 SQVTM and CDR2 ANQGSEA. This CDR3 contains 14 residues.

By frequency, this clonotype is medium-sized (0.01 to 0.1%). The chain recombines TRBV28 with TRBJ2-5; the TCRdb call, TRBD2, lacks DNA for checking. This CDR3 is 16 amino acids long. Germline CDR1 is MDHEN and CDR2 is SYDVKM. This chain's CDR3 is CASSFARASGQETQYF.

The rearrangement links TRBV30 to TRBJ2-1. This CDR3 spans 11 amino acids. Germline V gene data show CDR1 as GTSNPN and CDR2 as SVGIG (reference sequence). This CDR3 is CAWKDYNEQFF.

The chain joins TRBV6-6 to TRBJ2-3; TCRdb's assignment of TRBD2 cannot be checked, as there is no DNA. Germline V gene sequence: CDR1 MNHNY, CDR2 SVGAGI (reference sequence). The CDR3 is made up of 18 amino acids. The chain's CDR3 is CASSLSSGRAPPTFTQYF.

This clonotype is identified as medium-sized from frequency. CDR3 protein: CASSPVLAGVSYEQYF. This chain links TRBV7-8 with TRBJ2-7; without DNA, the TCRdb call of TRBD2 cannot be checked. The CDR3 covers 16 residues. Germline-derived CDR1 and CDR2 are SGHVS and FQNEAQ.

V usage is TRBV6-1 and J usage is TRBJ2-7. This CDR3 has 11 residues. The germline gives CDR1 MNHNS, CDR2 SASEGT. Here the CDR3 reads CASSPNYEQYF.

This clonotype is classed as medium-sized by frequency. The chain uses TRBV11-3 and TRBJ2-1; TCRdb's assignment of TRBD1 cannot be checked, as there is no DNA. This CDR3 comprises 17 residues. CDR1 and CDR2 from the germline V gene are SGHNT and YENEEA. CDR3 sequence reads: CASSLGGDPVGLGEQFF.

In terms of frequency, this clonotype is medium-sized. The gene calls are TRBV6-2 or TRBV6-3 and TRBJ2-1; TCRdb selects TRBD1, and the lack of DNA leaves this call unchecked. The CDR3 is made up of 13 amino acids. Per the germline V gene, CDR1 is MNHEY and CDR2 is SVGEGT. Here the CDR3 reads CASSQGSYNEQFF.

Measured by frequency, this clonotype is medium-sized. The chain employs TRBV29-1 and TRBJ2-1; there is no DNA to check the TCRdb D call of TRBD2. The germline CDR1 and CDR2 sequences are SQVTM and ANQGSEA. The CDR3 spans 12 residues. CDR3 sequence reads: CSVESAGGRQFF.

The chain combines TRBV9 with TRBJ1-5; the D call from TCRdb, TRBD1, cannot be confirmed without DNA. The CDR3 length is 15 residues. CDR1 is SGDLS, CDR2 YYNGEE, per germline. CDR3 loop: CASSATGLGNQPQHF.

Its frequency marks this clonotype as medium-sized. The chain combines TRBV4-2 with TRBJ2-1; the TRBD2 assignment by TCRdb is unverifiable without DNA. There are 16 residues in the CDR3. Germline values: CDR1 LGHNA, CDR2 YNFKEQ. CDR3 protein: CASSQADLSSYNEQFF.

V usage is TRBV29-1 and J usage is TRBJ2-3; the TRBD2 assignment by TCRdb is unverifiable without DNA. The CDR3 loop spans 12 amino acids. Germline V gene sequence: CDR1 SQVTM, CDR2 ANQGSEA. The CDR3 loop is CSAPIEGSAQYF.

By frequency, this clonotype registers medium-sized (0.01 to 0.1%). The V and J genes are TRBV29-1 and TRBJ2-5; TCRdb outputs TRBD1, but without DNA this stays unchecked. This CDR3 spans 14 amino acids. Germline V CDR1 and CDR2: SQVTM, ANQGSEA. The CDR3: CSVGGRTGGETQYF. The complete variable domain, with remaining parts taken from reference TRBV29-1 and TRBJ2-5, reads SAVISQKPSRDICQRGTSLTIQCQVDSQVTMMFWYRQQPGQSLTLIATANQGSEATYESGFVIDKFPISRPNLTFSTLTVSNMSPEDSSIYLCSVGGRTGGETQYFGPGTRLLVL.

The rearrangement uses TRBV12-3 or TRBV12-4 and TRBJ1-1; TCRdb selects TRBD1, and the lack of DNA leaves this call unchecked. The CDR3 runs 12 residues. CDR3 in amino acids: CASSGTGGEAFF.

This clonotype registers medium-sized by frequency. The V gene is TRBV20-1, the J gene TRBJ1-1. CDR1 DFQATT and CDR2 SNEGSKA come from the germline V gene (reference sequence). The CDR3 sequence is 13 residues long. CDR3 region: CSARASRFTEAFF.

In terms of frequency, this clonotype is medium-sized (0.01 to 0.1%). J is TRBJ2-2 and V is TRBV6-2 or TRBV6-3; the D gene TCRdb calls, TRBD2, cannot be checked with no DNA. CDR1 MNHEY and CDR2 SVGEGT come from the germline V gene. This CDR3 is 13 amino acids long. The CDR3 sequence is CASGALNTGELFF.

The chain combines TRBV28 with TRBJ2-1; TCRdb calls TRBD2, which cannot be checked without DNA. Germline V gives CDR1 MDHEN, CDR2 SYDVKM. This CDR3 spans 15 amino acids. CDR3 loop: CASSLWGLGDNEQFF. The full variable domain, completed using reference TRBV28 and TRBJ2-1, is DVKVTQSSRYLVKRTGEKVFLECVQDMDHENMFWYRQDPGLGLRLIYFSYDVKMKEKGDIPEGYSVSREKKERFSLILESASTNQTSMYLCASSLWGLGDNEQFFGPGTRLTVL.

The V call is TRBV20-1, the J call TRBJ2-7. Germline V gives CDR1 DFQATT, CDR2 SNEGSKA (reference sequence). The CDR3 consists of 14 residues. Here the CDR3 reads CSARGTTSSYEQYF.

This chain uses TRBV5-1 with TRBJ2-2. From germline, CDR1 is SGHRS and CDR2 YFSETQ. CDR3 size: 13 residues. CDR3 residues: CASSLPSAGELFF.